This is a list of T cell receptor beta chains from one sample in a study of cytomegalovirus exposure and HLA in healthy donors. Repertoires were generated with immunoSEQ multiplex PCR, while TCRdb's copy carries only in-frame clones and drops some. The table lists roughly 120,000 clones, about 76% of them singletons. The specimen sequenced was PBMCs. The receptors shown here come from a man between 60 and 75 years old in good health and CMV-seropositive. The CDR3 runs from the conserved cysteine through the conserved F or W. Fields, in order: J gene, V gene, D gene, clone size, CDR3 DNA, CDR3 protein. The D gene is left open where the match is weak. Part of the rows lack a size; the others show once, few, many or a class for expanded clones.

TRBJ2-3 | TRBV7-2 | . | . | TGTGCCAGCAGCCTTTACTACGCTAGCACAGATACGCAGTATTTT | CASSLYYASTDTQYF
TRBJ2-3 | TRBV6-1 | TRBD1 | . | TGTGCCAGCATCCCGGGACAGGGCACAGATACGCAGTATTTT | CASIPGQGTDTQYF
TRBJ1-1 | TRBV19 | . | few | TGTGCCAGTAGTACCCTCGACCCGGGAAACACTGAAGCTTTCTTT | CASSTLDPGNTEAFF
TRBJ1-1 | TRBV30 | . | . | TGTGCCTGGAGTGTACCTAGGAGGCCCTCTGGGCCTGAAGCTTTCTTT | CAWSVPRRPSGPEAFF
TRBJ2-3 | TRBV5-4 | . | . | TGTGCCAGCAGCTTGGCGGGACACACAGATACGCAGTATTTT | CASSLAGHTDTQYF
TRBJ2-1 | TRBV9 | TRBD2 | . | TGTGCCAGCAGCGTGACTAGCGGGAGGGGGGATGAGCAGTTCTTC | CASSVTSGRGDEQFF
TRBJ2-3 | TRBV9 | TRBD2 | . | TGTGCCAGCAGCGTAGGGGCTAGCGGGAGCACAGATACGCAGTATTTT | CASSVGASGSTDTQYF
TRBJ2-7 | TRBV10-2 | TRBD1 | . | TGCGCCAGCTCGGGACAGGGGGATTCCTACGAGCAGTACTTC | CASSGQGDSYEQYF
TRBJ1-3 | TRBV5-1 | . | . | TGCGCCAGCAGCTTGGTTGAGCCCAGAGGGGGAAACACCATATATTTT | CASSLVEPRGGNTIYF
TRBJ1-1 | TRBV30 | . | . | TGTGCCTGGGACCCGGGACACCTGAACACTGAAGCTTTCTTT | CAWDPGHLNTEAFF
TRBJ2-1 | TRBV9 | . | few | TGTGCCAGCAGCGCCAATTGGGGGCTGGGTGAGCAGTTCTTC | CASSANWGLGEQFF
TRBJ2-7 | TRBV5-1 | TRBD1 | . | TGCGCCAGCAGCTTGGAACGACAGGGGTACGAGCAGTACTTC | CASSLERQGYEQYF
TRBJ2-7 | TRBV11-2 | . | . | TGTGCCAGCAGCTCCGACGACAGGGGAGGGTACGAGCAGTACTTC | CASSSDDRGGYEQYF
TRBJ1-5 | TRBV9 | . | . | TGTGCCAGCAGCGTACAGGGGAATCAGCCCCAGCATTTT | CASSVQGNQPQHF
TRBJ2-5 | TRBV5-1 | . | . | TGCGCCAGCAGCCCCCGCGGAGGAGAGACCCAGTACTTC | CASSPRGGETQYF
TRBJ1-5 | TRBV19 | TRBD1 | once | TGTGCCAGTACCAGGGGGACAGGGCAAAATCAGCCCCAGCATTTT | CASTRGTGQNQPQHF
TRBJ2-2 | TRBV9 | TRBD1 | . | TGTGCCGTCTCTTCCGGGACAGGGGGCACCGGGGAGCTGTTTTTT | CAVSSGTGGTGELFF
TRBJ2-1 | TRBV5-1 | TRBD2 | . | TGCGCCAGCAGCTTGTCGAGCGGGAGGGGGTCCTACAATGAGCAGTTCTTC | CASSLSSGRGSYNEQFF
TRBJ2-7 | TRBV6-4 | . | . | TGTGCCAGCAGATGGACAGAAACCGAAAGAGTTACCTACGAGCAGTACTTC | CASRWTETERVTYEQYF
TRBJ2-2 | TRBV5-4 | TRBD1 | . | TGTGCCAGCAGTAGGGACAGGGTGACCGGGGAGCTGTTTTTT | CASSRDRVTGELFF
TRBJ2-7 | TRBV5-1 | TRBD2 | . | TGCGCCAGCAGCTTGGCCAGGGGACTAGCGTTTAACGAGCAGTACTTC | CASSLARGLAFNEQYF
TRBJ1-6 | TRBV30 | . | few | TGTGCCTGGAGAGGAGGACAGTATAATTCACCCCTCCACTTT | CAWRGGQYNSPLHF
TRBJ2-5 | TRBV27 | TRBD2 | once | TGTGCCAGCAGTTTATGGGGACTAGCTCAAGAGACCCAGTACTTC | CASSLWGLAQETQYF
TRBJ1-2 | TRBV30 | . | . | TGTGCCTGGAGTCCCAGGGGATTCTATGGCTACACCTTC | CAWSPRGFYGYTF
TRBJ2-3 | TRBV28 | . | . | TGTGCCAGCAGGCGCCAAGGCACAGATACGCAGTATTTT | CASRRQGTDTQYF
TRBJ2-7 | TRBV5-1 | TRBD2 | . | TGCGCCAGCAGCTACGGGACTAGCGGGAGTTCTTGGCACGAGCAGTACTTC | CASSYGTSGSSWHEQYF
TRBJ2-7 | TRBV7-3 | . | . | TGTGCCAGCAGCGGAGGGGGGGGCGAGCAGTACTTC | CASSGGGGEQYF
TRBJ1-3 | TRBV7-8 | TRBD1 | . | TGTGCCAGCAGCCTCACGACAGGGATCTCTGGAAACACCATATATTTT | CASSLTTGISGNTIYF
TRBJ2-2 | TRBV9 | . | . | TGTGCCAGCAGCTTCAGGGGTACCGGGGAGCTGTTTTTT | CASSFRGTGELFF
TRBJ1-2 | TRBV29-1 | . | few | TGCAGCGTTGGCTCAGGGGCCTCCTATGGCTACACCTTC | CSVGSGASYGYTF
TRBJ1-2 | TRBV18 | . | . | TGTGCCAGCTCACCACAAGGCGGGGCAGGAGAAGGCTACACCTTC | CASSPQGGAGEGYTF
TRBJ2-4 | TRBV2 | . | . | TGTGCCAGCAGTGAAGCGCTTCTGGACTCCAAAAACATTCAGTACTTC | CASSEALLDSKNIQYF
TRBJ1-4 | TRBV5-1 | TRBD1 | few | TGCGCCAGCGCCCTGGACAGGCCTGGTGAAAAACTGTTTTTT | CASALDRPGEKLFF
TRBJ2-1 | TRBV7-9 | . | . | TGTGCCAGCAGCGTCTCGTCGGGGAACAATGAGCAGTTCTTC | CASSVSSGNNEQFF
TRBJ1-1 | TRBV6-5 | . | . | TGTGCCAGCAGTTACTCAACAGTAGGGGTCGGTCCTGGAGCTTTCTTT | CASSYSTVGVGPGAFF
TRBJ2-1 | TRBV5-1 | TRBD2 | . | TGCGCCAGCAGCTTGGCCCGACTAGCGGGAGGAGCAGATGAGCAGTTCTTC | CASSLARLAGGADEQFF
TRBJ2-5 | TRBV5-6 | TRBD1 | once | TGTGCCAGCAAAGGACAGGGCGGGCGAGAGACCCAGTACTTC | CASKGQGGRETQYF
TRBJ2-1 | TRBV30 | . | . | TGTGCCTGGAGTGTACTCGTAGTTGAGCAGTTCTTC | CAWSVLVVEQFF
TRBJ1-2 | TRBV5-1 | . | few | TGCGCCAGCAGCAACCAACAGAACTATGGCTACACCTTC | CASSNQQNYGYTF
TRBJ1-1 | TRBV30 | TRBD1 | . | TGTGCCTGGAGGCCAGGACAGGGGGGTTTACGATACACTGAAGCTTTCTTT | CAWRPGQGGLRYTEAFF
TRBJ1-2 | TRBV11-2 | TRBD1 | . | TGTGCCAGCAGCTTAGATGTGGACAGGGTTACCTATGGCTACACCTTC | CASSLDVDRVTYGYTF
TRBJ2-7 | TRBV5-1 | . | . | TGCGCCAGCAGCTCCCACGGGGGACTCGAGCAGTACTTC | CASSSHGGLEQYF
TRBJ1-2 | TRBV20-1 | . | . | TGCAGTGCCGCACAGGGTGGAGGCTACACCTTC | CSAAQGGGYTF
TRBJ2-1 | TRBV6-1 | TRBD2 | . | TGTGCCAGCAGTGGAGGCCTTCTAGCGGGGCACTACAATGAGCAGTTCTTC | CASSGGLLAGHYNEQFF
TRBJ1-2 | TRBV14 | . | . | TGTGCCAGCAGCCAAGGTCTGCTTAGTGGCTACACCTTC | CASSQGLLSGYTF
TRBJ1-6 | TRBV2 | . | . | TGTGCCAGCAGTGAAGCACGAGATTCACCCCTCCACTTT | CASSEARDSPLHF
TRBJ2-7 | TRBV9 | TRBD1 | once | TGTGCCAGCAGCCCCAGACAAGGGACAGGGGGATACGAGCAGTACTTC | CASSPRQGTGGYEQYF
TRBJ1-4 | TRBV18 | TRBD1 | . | TGTGCCAGCTCACCGCTACAGAGACAGGGGAGCGAAAAACTGTTTTTT | CASSPLQRQGSEKLFF
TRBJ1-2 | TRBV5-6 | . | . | TGTGCCAGCACTCGGAGCGGATTCCCTTTTGACGGCTACACCTTC | CASTRSGFPFDGYTF
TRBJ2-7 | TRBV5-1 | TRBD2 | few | TGCGCCAGCAGCTCGCCGGGGGGGGCGGACGAGCAGTACTTC | CASSSPGGADEQYF
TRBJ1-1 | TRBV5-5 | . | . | TGTGCCAGCAGCCAGGACAGGAACACTGAAGCTTTCTTT | CASSQDRNTEAFF
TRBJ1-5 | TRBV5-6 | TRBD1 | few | TGTGCCAGCAGCTTGAGGACAGGGTTCGCTCAGCCCCAGCATTTT | CASSLRTGFAQPQHF
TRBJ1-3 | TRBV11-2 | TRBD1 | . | TGTGCCAGCAGCCTCGGGACAGGGGGTGCGCGAAACACCATATATTTT | CASSLGTGGARNTIYF